Here is one T cell receptor (beta chain) with its context. Clones were sequenced by immunoSEQ multiplex PCR, and TCRdb holds only the in-frame ones, with some missing. This sample yields about 680,000 clones, of which around 89% are seen a single time; nearly 1.5% belongs to the top ten. This sample is part of a study of Ad26.COV2.S vaccination and SARS-CoV-2 variants. The treatment here: roughly 18 received Ad26.COV2.S at low or high dose, single or two shots; roughly five received placebo; per-sample allocation not given. Samples were taken on day 63 after the first vaccine or placebo injection. The CDR3 spans 19 residues. Losses at the gene ends were 10 bases for V and 5 bases for J; bases not matched to a gene: 25.

The source was peripheral blood, collected in a trial of Ad26.COV2.S vaccine versus placebo. The chain has TRBV23-1 and TRBJ2-5; 10 bases match TRBD2. TRBV23-1 is labeled an ORF, and its function is uncertain. The clonotype comes from a person aged 18 to 59 who received the Ad26.COV2.S COVID-19 vaccine or a placebo. DNA for the CDR3: TGCGCCATCTACTTAAGGGGGCTGGCTAGCGGGAGTTCGGGGGAGACCCAGTACTTC. It specifies CAIYLRGLASGSSGETQYF.